This passage covers 9 T cell receptor beta chains from one sample sequenced in a study of blood T cell repertoires in COVID-19. Measured with immunoSEQ multiplex PCR; TCRdb has only the in-frame clones, and not every one. The table shows about 280,000 clones, with more than 75% occurring only once. The material sequenced was peripheral blood. The receptors stem from a man aged 40-49 years with active or convalescent COVID-19.

J is TRBJ2-3 and V is TRBV24-1; D gene unclear. The length of the CDR3 is 17 residues. Trimming stripped 2 bases from V and 0 bases from J, with 14 bases between. Germline-derived CDR1 and CDR2 are KGHDR and SFDVKD. In DNA, the CDR3 is TGTGCCACCAGTGATTCTTCTCGCGGATGGAGCACAGATACGCAGTATTTT. Protein sequence: CATSDSSRGWSTDTQYF.

The table lists this clone with a count of one. The chain recombines TRBV2 with TRBJ2-7; 10 bases are shared with TRBD1. V was clipped by 8 bases and J by 5 bases; unmatched bases: 6. CDR3 length: 13 amino acids. Looked up from germline, CDR1 is SNHLY and CDR2 is FYNNEI. The CDR3 region has the DNA TGTGCCAGCTCCGACAGGGGGCCCCACGAGCAGTACTTC. It yields the protein CASSDRGPHEQYF.

V and J are TRBV5-1 and TRBJ2-3; 11 nucleotides match TRBD2. Per germline, CDR1 SGHRS and CDR2 YFSETQ. J was trimmed by 0 bases and V by 4 bases; bases with no gene match: 4. The CDR3 runs to 16 residues. DNA for the CDR3: TGCGCCAGCAGCGAACTAGCGGGGGCTAGCACAGATACGCAGTATTTT. Translating gives CASSELAGASTDTQYF.

Many counts were recorded for this clone. This sequence joins TRBV24-1 and TRBJ1-5, with D perhaps matching TRBD1 (6 bases). The ends were cut back, 10 bases at V and 7 bases at J, with 13 bases in the middle. Germline V gene lookup returns CDR1 KGHDR and CDR2 SFDVKD. The CDR3 has 12 residues. The DNA for the CDR3 is TGTGCCACTAGATCAGGGGCGCAGCCCCAGCATTTT. As protein: CATRSGAQPQHF.

Note on this clone: Compared with germline, one end of the junction differs, possibly owing to a read error. V usage is TRBV11-2 and J usage is TRBJ2-1; D gene unclear. CDR3 length: 12 amino acids. Germline assignment: CDR1 SGHAT and CDR2 FQNNGV. This CDR3 reads CASSLDRNEQFF. The DNA of the CDR3 is TGTGCCAGCAGCCTAGACCGGAATGAGCAGTTCTTC.

This clone occurred once. This CDR3 is CASSPGMGGAREQYF. CDR3 in DNA: TGTGCCAGCAGCCCGGGTATGGGGGGGGCTAGGGAGCAGTACTTC. This chain uses TRBV3-1 (or the pseudogene TRBV3-2) with TRBJ2-7; D may be TRBD2 (7 bases). Germline assignment: CDR1 LGHDT and CDR2 YNNKEL (reference sequence). V lost 4 bases, J lost 7 bases, and 20 bases lay in between. This CDR3 comprises 15 residues.

The gene calls are TRBV15 and TRBJ2-1; D possibly corresponds to TRBD2 (5 bases). This CDR3 has 16 residues. The V end lost 6 bases, the J end lost 0 bases, and 15 bases lay between the germline ends. CDR1 and CDR2 (germline): LNHNV, YYDKDF (reference sequence). The CDR3 DNA follows: TGTGCCACCAGTGGGCAGGAGCGGAGCTCCTACAATGAGCAGTTCTTC. It yields the protein CATSGQERSSYNEQFF. The variable domain in full, with the rest retrieved from reference TRBV15 and TRBJ2-1, is DAMVIQNPRYQVTQFGKPVTLSCSQTLNHNVMYWYQQKSSQAPKLLFHYYDKDFNNEADTPDNFQSRRPNTSFCFLDIRSPGLGDTAMYLCATSGQERSSYNEQFFGPGTRLTVL.

The chain couples TRBV28 to TRBJ2-2; D might be TRBD1 (5 bases). CDR3 size: 15 residues. Trimming took off 5 bases at V and 6 bases at J, with 16 bases between the two ends. Germline V gene data show CDR1 as MDHEN and CDR2 as SYDVKM. CDR3 loop: CASSPPYSTAGELFF. Written as DNA, the CDR3 is TGTGCCAGCAGTCCCCCTTATTCGACAGCCGGGGAGCTGTTTTTT.

The rearrangement joins TRBV18 to TRBJ2-1; TRBD2 agrees at 10 bases. With V trimmed by 6 bases and J by 7 bases, 12 bases remained unmatched. The CDR3 has 16 residues. Per germline, CDR1 KGHSH and CDR2 LQKENI. Here the CDR3 DNA reads TGTGCCAGCTCTTTTAGCGGGGGGCCAGAAACTAATGAGCAGTTCTTC. Translated, it gives CASSFSGGPETNEQFF.